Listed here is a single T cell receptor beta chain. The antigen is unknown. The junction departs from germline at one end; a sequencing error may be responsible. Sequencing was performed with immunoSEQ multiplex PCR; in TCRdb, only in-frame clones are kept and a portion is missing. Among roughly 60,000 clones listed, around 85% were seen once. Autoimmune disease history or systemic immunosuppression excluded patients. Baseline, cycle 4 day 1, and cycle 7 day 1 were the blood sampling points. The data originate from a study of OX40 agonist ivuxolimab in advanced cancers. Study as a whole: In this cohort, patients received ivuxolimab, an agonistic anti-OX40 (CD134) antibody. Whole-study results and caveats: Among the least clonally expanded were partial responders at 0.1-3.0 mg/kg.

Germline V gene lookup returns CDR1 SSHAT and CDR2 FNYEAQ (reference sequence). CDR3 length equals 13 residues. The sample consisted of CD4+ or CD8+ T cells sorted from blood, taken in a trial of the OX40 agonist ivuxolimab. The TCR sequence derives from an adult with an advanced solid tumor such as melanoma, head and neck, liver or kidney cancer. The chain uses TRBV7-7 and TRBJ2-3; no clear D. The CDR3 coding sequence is TGTGCTAGCAGCTTAGGGCGGACAGATACGCAGTATTTT. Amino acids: CASSLGRTDTQYF.